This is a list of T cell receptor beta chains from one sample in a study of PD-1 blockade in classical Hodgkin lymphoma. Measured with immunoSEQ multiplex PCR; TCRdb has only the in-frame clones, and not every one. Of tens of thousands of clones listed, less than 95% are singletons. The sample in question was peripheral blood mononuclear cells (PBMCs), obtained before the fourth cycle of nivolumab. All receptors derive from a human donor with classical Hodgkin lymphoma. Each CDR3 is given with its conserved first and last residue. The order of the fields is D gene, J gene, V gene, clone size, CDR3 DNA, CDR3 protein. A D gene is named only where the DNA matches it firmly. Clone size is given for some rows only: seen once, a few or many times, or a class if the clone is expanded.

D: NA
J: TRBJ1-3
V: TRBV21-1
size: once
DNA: TGTGCCAGCAGCAGCACCAAGGGGACTGGAAACACCATATATTTT
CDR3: CASSSTKGTGNTIYF

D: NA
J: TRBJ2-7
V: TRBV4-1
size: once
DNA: TGCGCCAGCAGCCAAGGGTCGGGGAACTACGAGCAGTACTTC
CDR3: CASSQGSGNYEQYF

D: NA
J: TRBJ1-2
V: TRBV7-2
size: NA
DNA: TGTGCCAGCAGCTTAGATCCCGACTATGGCTACACCTTC
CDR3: CASSLDPDYGYTF

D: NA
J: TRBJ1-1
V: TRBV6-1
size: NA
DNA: TGTGCCAGCAGTGAAAGAGGGATTGTTACTGAAGCTTTCTTT
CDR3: CASSERGIVTEAFF

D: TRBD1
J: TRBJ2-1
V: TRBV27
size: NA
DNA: TGTGCCAGCAGCCGACAGGGTTCCCCTCCAGGCAATGAGCAGTTCTTC
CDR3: CASSRQGSPPGNEQFF

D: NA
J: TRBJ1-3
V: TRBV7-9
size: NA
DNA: TGTGCCAGCAGCTCCTGGGATAGAAACACCATATATTTT
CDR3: CASSSWDRNTIYF

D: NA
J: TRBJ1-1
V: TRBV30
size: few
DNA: TGTGCCAGTTTGACGAGGAGGGAGGGGTACACTGAAGCTTTCTTT
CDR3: CASLTRREGYTEAFF

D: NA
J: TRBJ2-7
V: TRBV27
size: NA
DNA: TGTGCCAGCAGCTCAGAGTACGAGCAGTACTTC
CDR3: CASSSEYEQYF

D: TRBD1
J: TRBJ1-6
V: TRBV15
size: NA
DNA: TGTGCCACCAGCAGAAGACAGGGGGGGAACTCACCCCTCCACTTT
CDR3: CATSRRQGGNSPLHF

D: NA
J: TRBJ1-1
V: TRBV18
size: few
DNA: TGTGCCAGCTCACCAATGCTCGGGTTTAAGGACACTGAAGCTTTCTTT
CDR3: CASSPMLGFKDTEAFF

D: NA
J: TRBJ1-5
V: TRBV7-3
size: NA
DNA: TGTGCCAGCAGCGGCGGTGGGGGAAGGTACCAGCCCCAGCATTTT
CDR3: CASSGGGGRYQPQHF

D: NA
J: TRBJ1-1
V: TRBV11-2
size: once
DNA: TGTGCCAGCAGCCTTTCGACGGTAACTGAAGCTTTCTTT
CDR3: CASSLSTVTEAFF

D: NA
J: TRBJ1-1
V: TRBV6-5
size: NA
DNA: TGTGCCAGCAGTTACTCCCGGTTTATTGAAGCTTTCTTT
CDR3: CASSYSRFIEAFF

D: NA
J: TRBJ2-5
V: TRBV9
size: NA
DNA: TGTGCCAGCAGCGCACGAGACAGTCAAGAGACCCAGTACTTC
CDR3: CASSARDSQETQYF

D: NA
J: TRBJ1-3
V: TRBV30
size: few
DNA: TGTGCCTGGAGTGGAACTGGAAACACCATATATTTT
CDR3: CAWSGTGNTIYF

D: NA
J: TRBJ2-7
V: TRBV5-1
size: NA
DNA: TGCGCCAGCAGCTTAAAAGGGCCTCACTACGAGCAGTACTTC
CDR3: CASSLKGPHYEQYF

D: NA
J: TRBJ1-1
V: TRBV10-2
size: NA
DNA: TGCGCCAGCATACAGCCCGGGGGCCTACCGAACACTGAAGCTTTCTTT
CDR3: CASIQPGGLPNTEAFF

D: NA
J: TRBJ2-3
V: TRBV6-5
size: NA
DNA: TGTGCCAGCAGTTACCATGGCGGGGCGGCTCGCGATACGCAGTATTTT
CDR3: CASSYHGGAARDTQYF

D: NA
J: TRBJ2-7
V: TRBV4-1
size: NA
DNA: TGCGCCAGCAGCCAAGGTGTAGGCAGGGGCTACGAGCAGTACTTC
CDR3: CASSQGVGRGYEQYF

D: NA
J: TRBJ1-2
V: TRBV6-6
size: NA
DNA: TGTGCCAGCAGTTACTCGGACGTACTCTATGGCTACACCTTC
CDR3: CASSYSDVLYGYTF

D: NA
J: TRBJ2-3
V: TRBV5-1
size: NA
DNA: TGCGCCAGCAGCCGTGACAGGTTCACAGATACGCAGTATTTT
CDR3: CASSRDRFTDTQYF

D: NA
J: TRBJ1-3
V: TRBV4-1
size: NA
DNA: TGCGCCAGCAGCCAAGGGACCCTCCTCTCTGGAAACACCATATATTTT
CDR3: CASSQGTLLSGNTIYF

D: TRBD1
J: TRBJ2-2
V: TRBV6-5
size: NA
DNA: TGTGCCAGCTCGGACAGGGTGTTTTCCGGGGAGCTGTTTTTT
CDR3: CASSDRVFSGELFF

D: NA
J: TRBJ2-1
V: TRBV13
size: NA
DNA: TGTGCCAGCAGCTTTCCCCTCGACTACAATGAGCAGTTCTTC
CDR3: CASSFPLDYNEQFF

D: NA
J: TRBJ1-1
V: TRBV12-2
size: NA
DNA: TGTGCAAGTGCTTTAAGGGACACTGAAGCTTTCTTT
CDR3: CASALRDTEAFF

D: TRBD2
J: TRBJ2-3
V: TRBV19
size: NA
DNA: TGTGCCAGTAGTACACTAGCGGGGGGCCAAGTTAGCACAGATACGCAGTATTTT
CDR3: CASSTLAGGQVSTDTQYF

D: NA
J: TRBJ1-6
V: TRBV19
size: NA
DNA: TGTGCCAGTAGTACGTACACCGACAGAAGATACCACTTT
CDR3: CASSTYTDRRYHF

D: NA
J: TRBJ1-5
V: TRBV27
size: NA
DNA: TGTGCCAGCAGTTTATCGTTGAGGGGAAATCAGCCCCAGCATTTT
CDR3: CASSLSLRGNQPQHF

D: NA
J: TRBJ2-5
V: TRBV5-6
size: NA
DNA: TGTGCCAGCAGCTTGTCCGGGGCCGAGACCCAGTACTTC
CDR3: CASSLSGAETQYF

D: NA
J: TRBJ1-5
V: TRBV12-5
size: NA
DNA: TGTGCTAGTGCCGGAGGGAATCAGCCCCAGCATTTT
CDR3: CASAGGNQPQHF

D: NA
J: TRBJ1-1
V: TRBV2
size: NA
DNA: TGTGCCAGCAGTGATGTTGTTATGAACACTGAAGCTTTCTTT
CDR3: CASSDVVMNTEAFF

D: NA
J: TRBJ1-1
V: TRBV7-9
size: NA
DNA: TGTGCCAGCAGCCCCCCCGGGGGTCTCACTGAAGCTTTCTTT
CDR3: CASSPPGGLTEAFF

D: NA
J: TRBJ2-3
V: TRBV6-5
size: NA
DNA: TGTGCCAGCAGTTCCCTTGGGGGAACCACAGATACGCAGTATTTT
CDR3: CASSSLGGTTDTQYF

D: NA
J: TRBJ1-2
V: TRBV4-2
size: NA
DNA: TGTGCCAGCAGCCAAGGGGCTTCGGGGTATGGCTACACCTTC
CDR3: CASSQGASGYGYTF

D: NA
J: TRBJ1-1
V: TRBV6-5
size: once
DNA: TGTGCCAGCAGTGCTGTGGGGAACACTGAAGCTTTCTTT
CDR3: CASSAVGNTEAFF

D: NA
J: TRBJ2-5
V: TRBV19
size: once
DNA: TGTGCCAGTAGTATAAACTTCGGGACATTCCAAGAGACCCAGTACTTC
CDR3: CASSINFGTFQETQYF

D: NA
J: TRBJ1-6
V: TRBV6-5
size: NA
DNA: TGTGCCAGCAGTTCGGGCTCCGCGGGTTCACCCCTCCACTTT
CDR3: CASSSGSAGSPLHF

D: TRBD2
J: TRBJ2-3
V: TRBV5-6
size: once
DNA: TGTGCCAGCAGCCCTAGCGGGGGACCAGATACGCAGTATTTT
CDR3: CASSPSGGPDTQYF

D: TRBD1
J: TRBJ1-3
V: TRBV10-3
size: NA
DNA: TGTGCCATGACAGGGGGCGGTGGAAACACCATATATTTT
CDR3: CAMTGGGGNTIYF

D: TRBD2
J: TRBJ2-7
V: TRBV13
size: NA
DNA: TGTGCCAGCAGCAATAGGGGGACTAGCGGCTACGAGCAGTACTTC
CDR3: CASSNRGTSGYEQYF

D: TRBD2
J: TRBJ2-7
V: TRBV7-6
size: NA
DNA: TGTGCCAGCAGCTTCTCTAGCGGGGGGCCGGACGAGCAGTACTTC
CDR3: CASSFSSGGPDEQYF

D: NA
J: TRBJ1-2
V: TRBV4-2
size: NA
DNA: TGTGCCAGCAGCCAAGAAGGGGATGGCTACACCTTC
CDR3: CASSQEGDGYTF

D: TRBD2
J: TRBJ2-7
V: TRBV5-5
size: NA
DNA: TGTGCCAGCAGCTTGGTGGCTAGCGGGGGGAATACCTACGAGCAGTACTTC
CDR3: CASSLVASGGNTYEQYF

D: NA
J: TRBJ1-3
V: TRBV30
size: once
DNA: TGTGCCTGGAGCAGAGGGTTTCCGGCTGGAAACACCATATATTTT
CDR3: CAWSRGFPAGNTIYF

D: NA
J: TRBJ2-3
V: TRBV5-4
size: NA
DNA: TGTGCCAGCAGCTGGGCCGACGGGGGCAGTACGCAGTATTTT
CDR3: CASSWADGGSTQYF

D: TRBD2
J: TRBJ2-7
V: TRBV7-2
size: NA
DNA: TGTGCCAGCAGCTTCGGGACTACCAAATACGAGCAGTACTTC
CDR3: CASSFGTTKYEQYF

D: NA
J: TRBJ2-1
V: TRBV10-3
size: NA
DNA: TGTGCCATCAGTGAACTAGTCTATGAGCAGTTCTTC
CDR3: CAISELVYEQFF

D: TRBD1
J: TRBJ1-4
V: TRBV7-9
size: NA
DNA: TGTGCCAGTACGCCGGGACAGAGAAATGAAAAACTGTTTTTT
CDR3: CASTPGQRNEKLFF

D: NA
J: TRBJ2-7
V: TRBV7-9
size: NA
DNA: TGTGCCAGCAGCTTAGGTGACAGACCCTACGAGCAGTACTTC
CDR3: CASSLGDRPYEQYF

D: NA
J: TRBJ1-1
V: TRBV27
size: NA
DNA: TGTGCCAGCAGTTTTAGTGGGGCCGGGGTCACTGAAGCTTTCTTT
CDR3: CASSFSGAGVTEAFF

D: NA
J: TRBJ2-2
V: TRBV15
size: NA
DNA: TGTGCCACCAGCAGAGATTGGGAAAGAACCGGGGAGCTGTTTTTT
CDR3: CATSRDWERTGELFF

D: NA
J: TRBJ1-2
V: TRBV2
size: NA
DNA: TGTGCCAGCAGTCAATCCCTAACAGGGAGAACCTATGGCTACACCTTC
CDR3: CASSQSLTGRTYGYTF

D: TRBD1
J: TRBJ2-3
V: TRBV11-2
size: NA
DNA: TGTGCCAGCAGCCGTTTCGGGACAGGCATTTACACAGATACGCAGTATTTT
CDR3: CASSRFGTGIYTDTQYF

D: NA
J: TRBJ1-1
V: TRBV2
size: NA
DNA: TGTGCCAGCAGTGGGCCGACCTCAGCTTTCTTT
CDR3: CASSGPTSAFF

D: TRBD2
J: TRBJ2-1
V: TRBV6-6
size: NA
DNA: TGTGCCAGCAGCTGGACTAGCGGGGGGCGGAATGAGCAGTTCTTC
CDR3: CASSWTSGGRNEQFF

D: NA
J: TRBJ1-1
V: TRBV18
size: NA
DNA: TGTGCCAGCTCACAAAAACAGGGAGGGGCTGAAGCTTTCTTT
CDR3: CASSQKQGGAEAFF

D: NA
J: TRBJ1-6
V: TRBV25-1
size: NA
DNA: TGTGCCAGCAGTGCAAGCTCCTATAATTCACCCCTCCACTTT
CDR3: CASSASSYNSPLHF

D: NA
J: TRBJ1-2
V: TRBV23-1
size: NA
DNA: TGCGCCAGCAGTCAAGAAGGGGCTCTCGGTGGCTACACCTTC
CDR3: CASSQEGALGGYTF

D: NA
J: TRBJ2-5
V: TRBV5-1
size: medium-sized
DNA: TGCGCCAGCAGCTATGAATCGACGGGACCCCAAGAGACCCAGTACTTC
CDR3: CASSYESTGPQETQYF

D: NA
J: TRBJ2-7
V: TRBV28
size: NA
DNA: TGTGCCAGCAGCTTACTTAGGGCGCCCGAGCAGTACTTC
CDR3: CASSLLRAPEQYF